A selection of T cell receptor beta chains follows, all from one sample in a study of CD8+ T cells in alopecia areata. Some clones are missing from TCRdb's copy, which holds only in-frame ones; the method was immunoSEQ multiplex PCR. There are about 200,000 clones in the sample; roughly 66% occur only once, and just over 1% lies in the top ten. Sequencing was performed on CD4+ T cells sorted from blood, taken at week 24, from a patient treated with tofacitinib. The receptors here all came from a human donor with alopecia areata. Each CDR3 is given with its conserved first and last residue. Clone size is given for some rows only: seen once, a few or many times, or a class if the clone is expanded.

V gene,clone size,J gene,CDR3 protein
TRBV6-5,NA,TRBJ2-1,CASSYRREGNEQFF
TRBV5-6,NA,TRBJ2-1,CASSPWTGVNNEQFF
TRBV7-2,NA,TRBJ2-1,CASSLGLAYNEQFF
TRBV7-2,medium-sized,TRBJ2-2,CASSRRSAGELFF
TRBV9,once,TRBJ1-2,CASSVASGTGGYTF
TRBV10-3,few,TRBJ1-2,CAISDGTEGYGYTF
TRBV2,NA,TRBJ2-7,CASSAFTGNEQYF
TRBV7-2,NA,TRBJ2-7,CASSLQGQGGQYF
TRBV15,NA,TRBJ2-5,CATSRGDTFQETQYF
TRBV9,NA,TRBJ2-7,CASSPQGLAGGEQYF
TRBV15,NA,TRBJ1-6,CATSKTLQGQGASLHF
TRBV30,NA,TRBJ2-2,CASLAGSGTGELFF
TRBV6-6,NA,TRBJ1-5,CASSYSSQPQHF
TRBV2,NA,TRBJ2-1,CASNLGQGAYNEQFF
TRBV30,NA,TRBJ2-7,CAWSEGFYEQYF
TRBV7-8,few,TRBJ2-1,CASSPSKGDEQFF
TRBV4-2,NA,TRBJ2-5,CASSQEDRQETQYF
TRBV29-1,few,TRBJ2-1,CSVLGQGTYNEQFF
TRBV14,few,TRBJ2-7,CASSPSYEQYF
TRBV5-1,NA,TRBJ1-1,CASSLESGLKTEAFF
TRBV19,once,TRBJ2-7,CASSLLYRVQGASYEQYF
TRBV14,NA,TRBJ2-7,CASSPRLAGAGEQYF
TRBV30,NA,TRBJ2-7,CAWTSGGGFTYEQYF
TRBV18,NA,TRBJ1-2,CASSPSGSYGYTF
TRBV25-1,few,TRBJ2-7,CASSEMAGRDEQYF
TRBV7-8,NA,TRBJ2-3,CASSSRSADTQYF
TRBV27,NA,TRBJ1-5,CASSSGNNQPQHF
TRBV30,NA,TRBJ1-2,CAWTRATLGTVYGYTF
TRBV18,NA,TRBJ1-2,CASSPGRITGMSNYGYTF
TRBV4-3,NA,TRBJ2-7,CASSPRPGAHEQYF
TRBV29-1,few,TRBJ1-1,CSVEVHFNTEAFF
TRBV5-1,few,TRBJ2-3,CASSLFSAAVPSTDTQYF
TRBV27,many,TRBJ2-2,CASSLSPTGFPGELFF
TRBV10-3,NA,TRBJ2-3,CAISERRGPSTDTQYF
TRBV6-6,few,TRBJ2-3,CASSTGGSAQYF
TRBV29-1,NA,TRBJ1-2,CSATGRLIYGYTF
TRBV30,few,TRBJ1-1,CAWGKAFF
TRBV13,NA,TRBJ2-6,CASSFRSSGANVLTF
TRBV5-6,few,TRBJ2-6,CASSQGDKGSGANVLTF
TRBV29-1,few,TRBJ1-6,CSVGDSSNSPLHF
TRBV29-1,NA,TRBJ2-1,CSVLPAGNEQFF